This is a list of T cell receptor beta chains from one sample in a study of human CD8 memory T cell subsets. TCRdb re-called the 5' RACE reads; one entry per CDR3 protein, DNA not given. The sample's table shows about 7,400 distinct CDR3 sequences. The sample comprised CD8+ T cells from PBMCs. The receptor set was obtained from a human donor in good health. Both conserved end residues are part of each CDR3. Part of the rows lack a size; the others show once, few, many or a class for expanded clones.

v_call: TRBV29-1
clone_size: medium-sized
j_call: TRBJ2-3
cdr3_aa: CSVVLVAGSPDTQYF

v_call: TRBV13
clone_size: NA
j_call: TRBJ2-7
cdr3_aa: CASSLGAGNTYEQYF

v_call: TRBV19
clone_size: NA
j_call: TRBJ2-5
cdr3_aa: CASSVDFQETQYF

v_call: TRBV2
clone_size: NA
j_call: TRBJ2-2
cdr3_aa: CASSEGIRGGELFF

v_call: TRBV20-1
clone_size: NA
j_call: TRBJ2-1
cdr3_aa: CSASSGTRYNEQFF

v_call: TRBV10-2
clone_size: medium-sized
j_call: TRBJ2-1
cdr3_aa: CASRSGTFDEQFF

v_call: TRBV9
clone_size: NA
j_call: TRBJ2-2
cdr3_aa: CASSVGPGELFF

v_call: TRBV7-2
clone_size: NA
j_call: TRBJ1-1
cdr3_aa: CASSLGADRGDTEAFF

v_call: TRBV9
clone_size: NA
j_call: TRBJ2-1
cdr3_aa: CASSQGSYNEQFF

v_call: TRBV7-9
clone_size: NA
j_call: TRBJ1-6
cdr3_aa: CASSPGRGMGNSPLHF

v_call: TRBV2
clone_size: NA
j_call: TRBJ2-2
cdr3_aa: CGGTGGNTGELFF

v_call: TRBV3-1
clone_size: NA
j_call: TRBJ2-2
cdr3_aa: CASSQTLPPDVLFF

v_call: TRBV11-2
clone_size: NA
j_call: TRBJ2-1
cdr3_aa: CASSLGLVEYEQFF

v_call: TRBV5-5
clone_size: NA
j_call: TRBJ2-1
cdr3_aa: CASRPEVAGPPGEQFF

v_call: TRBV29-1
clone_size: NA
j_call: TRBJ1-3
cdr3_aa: CSVVYQGAPGNTIYF

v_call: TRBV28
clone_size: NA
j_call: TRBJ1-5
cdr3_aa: CASSQGPGADNQPQHF

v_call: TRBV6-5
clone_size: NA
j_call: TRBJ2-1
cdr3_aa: CASSYGLTGQQFF

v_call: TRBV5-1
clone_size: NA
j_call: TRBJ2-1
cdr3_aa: CASSPQGVRELYVEQFF

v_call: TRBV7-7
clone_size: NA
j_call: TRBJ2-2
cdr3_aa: CASSPRQGGSGELFF

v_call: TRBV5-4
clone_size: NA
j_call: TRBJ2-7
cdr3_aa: CASSLVTSGLTYEQYF

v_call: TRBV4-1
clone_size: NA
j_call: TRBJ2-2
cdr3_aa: CASSQKPTGSVDTGELFF

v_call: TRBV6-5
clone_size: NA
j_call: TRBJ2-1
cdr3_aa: CASSPANNEQFF

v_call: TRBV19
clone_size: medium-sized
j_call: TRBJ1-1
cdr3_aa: CASLTGNTEAFF

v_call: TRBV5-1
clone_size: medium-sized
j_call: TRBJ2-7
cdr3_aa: CASSLADEQYF

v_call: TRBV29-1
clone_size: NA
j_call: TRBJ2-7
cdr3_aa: CSVEEFKGSSYEQYF

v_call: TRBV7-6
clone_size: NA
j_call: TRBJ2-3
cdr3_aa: CASSPLGTSGAYTDTQYF

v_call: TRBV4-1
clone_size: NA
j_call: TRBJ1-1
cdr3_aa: CASSQVRGNTEAFF

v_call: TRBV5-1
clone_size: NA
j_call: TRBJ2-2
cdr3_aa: CASSLGAGELFF

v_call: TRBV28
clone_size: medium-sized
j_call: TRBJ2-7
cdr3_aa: CASSSFSGASYEQYF

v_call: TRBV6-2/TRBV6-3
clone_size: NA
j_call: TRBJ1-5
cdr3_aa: CASSYQVDQPQHF

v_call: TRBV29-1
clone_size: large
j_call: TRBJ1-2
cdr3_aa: CSVEASNYGYTF

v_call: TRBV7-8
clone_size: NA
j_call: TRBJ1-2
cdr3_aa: CASSLAKTGADGYTF

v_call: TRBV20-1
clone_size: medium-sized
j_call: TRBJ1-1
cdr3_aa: CSVQLRDREWGTEAFF

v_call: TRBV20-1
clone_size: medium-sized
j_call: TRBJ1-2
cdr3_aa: CSAREGLTRSYTF

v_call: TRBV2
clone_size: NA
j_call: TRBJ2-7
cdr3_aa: CASTDRYEQYF

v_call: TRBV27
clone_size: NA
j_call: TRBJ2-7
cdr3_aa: CASSLGQHPYEQYF

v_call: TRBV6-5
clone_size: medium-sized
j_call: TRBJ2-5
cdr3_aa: CASTSQGIQETQYF

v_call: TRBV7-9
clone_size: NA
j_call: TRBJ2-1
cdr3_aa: CASAAERWEQFF

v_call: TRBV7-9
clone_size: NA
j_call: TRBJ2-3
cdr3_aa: CASSLGGGPQDTQYF

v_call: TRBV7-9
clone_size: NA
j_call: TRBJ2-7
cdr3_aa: CASSSLPNEQYF

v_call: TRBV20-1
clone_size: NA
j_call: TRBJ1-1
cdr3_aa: CSARWTGTFEAFF

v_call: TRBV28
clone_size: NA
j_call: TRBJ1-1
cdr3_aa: CASTRVGNTEAFF

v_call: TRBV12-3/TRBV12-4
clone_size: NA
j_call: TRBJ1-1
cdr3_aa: CASSPGGGRAEAFF

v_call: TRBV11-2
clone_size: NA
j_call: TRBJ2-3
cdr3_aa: CASSQPRTGTYTDTQYF

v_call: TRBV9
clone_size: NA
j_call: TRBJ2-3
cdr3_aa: CASSDVGEREITDTQYF

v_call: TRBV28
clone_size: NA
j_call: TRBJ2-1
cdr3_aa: CASSFGRMAGVLFF

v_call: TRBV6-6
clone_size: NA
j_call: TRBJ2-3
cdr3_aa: CASSSGQGLEDTQYF

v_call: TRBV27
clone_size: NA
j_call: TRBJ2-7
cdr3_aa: CASTRAGGHYEQYF

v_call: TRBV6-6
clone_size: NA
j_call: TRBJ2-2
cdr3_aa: CASQTPPAGELFF

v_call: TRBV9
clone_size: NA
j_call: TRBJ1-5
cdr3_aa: CASSATGTGDNQPQHF

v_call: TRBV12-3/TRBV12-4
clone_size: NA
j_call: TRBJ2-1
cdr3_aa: CASSSRSSYNEQFF

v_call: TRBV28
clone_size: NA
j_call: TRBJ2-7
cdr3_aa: CASTPPTGPWDYEQYF

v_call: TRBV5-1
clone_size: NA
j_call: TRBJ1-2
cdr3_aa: CASSLGGAGGYTF

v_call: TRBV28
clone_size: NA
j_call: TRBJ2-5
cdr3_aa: CASSALSTVPLQETQYF

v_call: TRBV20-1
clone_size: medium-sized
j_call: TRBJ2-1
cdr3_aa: CSADISGRALYNEQFF

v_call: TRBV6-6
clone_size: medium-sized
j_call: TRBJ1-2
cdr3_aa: CASRGQTFLNYGYTF

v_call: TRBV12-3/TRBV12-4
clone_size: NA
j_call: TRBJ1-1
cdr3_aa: CASSLEAGSTEAFF

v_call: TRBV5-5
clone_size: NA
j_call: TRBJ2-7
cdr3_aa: CASSLAGDSSYEQYF

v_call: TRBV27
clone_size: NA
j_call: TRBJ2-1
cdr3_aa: CASKRGQQNNEQFF

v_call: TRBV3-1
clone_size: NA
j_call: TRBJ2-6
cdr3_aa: CASSQVLHTGPGANVLTF